These 32 T cell receptor beta chains share one sample of origin, sequenced in a study of blood T cell repertoires in COVID-19. TCRdb's table, derived via immunoSEQ multiplex PCR, lists solely in-frame clones and lacks some. The profile shows about 300,000 clones, about nine tenths of them singletons. Sequencing was carried out using peripheral blood. Every receptor here comes from a woman in her thirties with COVID-19, enrolled during active disease.

This chain uses TRBV19 with TRBJ1-4, with D possibly being TRBD1 (6 bases). The V end lost 7 bases, the J end lost 2 bases, and 23 bases lay between the germline ends. Germline-derived CDR1 and CDR2 are LNHDA and SQIVND (reference sequence). This CDR3 region has 18 residues. CDR3 DNA sequence: TGTGCCAGTAAAGCGGACAGAATAAAGGGTGCGACTAATGAAAAACTGTTTTTT. Amino acid sequence: CASKADRIKGATNEKLFF. Supplemented by reference TRBV19 and TRBJ1-4, the full variable domain reads DGGITQSPKYLFRKEGQNVTLSCEQNLNHDAMYWYRQDPGQGLRLIYYSQIVNDFQKGDIAEGYSVSREKKESFPLTVTSAQKNPTAFYLCASKADRIKGATNEKLFFGSGTQLSVL.

V usage is TRBV10-3 and J usage is TRBJ2-3; tentatively, D is TRBD1 (6 bases). Trimming stripped 6 bases from V and 2 bases from J, with 9 bases between. The CDR3 contains 13 residues. Germline CDR1 and CDR2: ENHRY and SYGVKD. CDR3 sequence (DNA): TGTGCCATCAGACGGGACAACACAGATACGCAGTATTTT. This codes for CAIRRDNTDTQYF.

The rearrangement links TRBV27 to TRBJ2-1, with D perhaps TRBD2 (5 bases). Trimming left V 2 bases short and J 9 bases short, with 11 bases between. The V gene's germline CDR1 is MNHEY and CDR2 SMNVEV (reference sequence). The CDR3 consists of 13 residues. The CDR3 loop is CASSLTRSAEQFF. The CDR3 bases are TGTGCCAGCAGTTTAACCCGTAGCGCTGAGCAGTTCTTC.

V and J are TRBV30 and TRBJ2-2; tentative D call: TRBD2 (6 bases). The CDR3 covers 12 residues. Trimming left V 5 bases short and J 7 bases short, with 11 bases between. In germline, CDR1 is GTSNPN, CDR2 SVGIG (reference sequence). CDR3 sequence: CAWAPRGGELFF. CDR3 nucleotides: TGTGCCTGGGCACCGCGGGGCGGGGAGCTGTTTTTT.

The CDR3 region is CAWSEGHLNYGYTF. CDR3 DNA: TGTGCCTGGAGTGAGGGACACTTAAACTATGGCTACACCTTC. V and J are TRBV30 and TRBJ1-2; a possible D gene is TRBD1 (6 bases). The CDR3 is made up of 14 amino acids. V shed 1 base and J shed 2 bases, with 11 bases lying between them. Germline CDR1 reads GTSNPN; CDR2 reads SVGIG (reference sequence).

The rearrangement links TRBV27 to TRBJ2-1; weak D call: TRBD2 (5 bases). There are 14 residues in the CDR3. V was pared by 7 bases and J by 2 bases, with 12 bases between. The germline gives CDR1 MNHEY, CDR2 SMNVEV (reference sequence). For the CDR3, the DNA is TGTGCCAGCAAAGGGAGTAGTCCCTACAATGAGCAGTTCTTC. Encoded protein: CASKGSSPYNEQFF.

The rearrangement joins TRBV6-5 to TRBJ2-2, with TRBD1 as a possible D gene (6 bases). The CDR3 is 14 residues long. Germline V lookup: CDR1 MNHEY, CDR2 SVGAGI. The ends were cut back, 10 bases at V and 3 bases at J, with 15 bases in the middle. The DNA for the CDR3 is TGTGCCACTCGTCGTAACAGGGACACCGGGGAGCTGTTTTTT. Amino acids: CATRRNRDTGELFF.

The chain links TRBV2 to TRBJ1-2, with D hard to call. V was trimmed by 4 bases and J by 2 bases, leaving 5 bases between them. Germline V gene sequence: CDR1 SNHLY, CDR2 FYNNEI. The CDR3 loop spans 12 amino acids. CDR3 residues: CASSVQNYGYTF. The CDR3 DNA reads TGTGCCAGCAGTGTGCAGAACTATGGCTACACCTTC.

This chain joins TRBV6-5 and TRBJ1-6; no reliable D call. In germline, CDR1 is MNHEY, CDR2 SVGAGI. Between the trimmed V and J ends, which lost 0 bases and 2 bases, there was a span of 8 bases. The CDR3 loop spans 16 amino acids. For the CDR3, the DNA is TGTGCCAGCAGTTACTCTACGCGGGCCTATAATTCACCCCTCCACTTT. Translating it yields CASSYSTRAYNSPLHF.

V gene TRBV7-6 combines with J gene TRBJ1-4; 8 nucleotides line up with TRBD1. V dropped 1 base and J dropped 8; count of bases not matched to a gene: 9. CDR1 is SGHVS, CDR2 FNYEAQ, per germline. The CDR3 length is 16 residues. The CDR3 spells CASSLGVRTGREKLFF. CDR3 nucleotides: TGTGCCAGCAGCTTAGGGGTGAGGACAGGGAGAGAAAAACTGTTTTTT.

CDR3 nucleotides: TGTGCCAGCAGCTTAGCTGGGCTAGCGGATCCCTACGAGCAGTACTTC. This translates into CASSLAGLADPYEQYF. The chain recombines TRBV7-7 with TRBJ2-7; 7 nucleotides match TRBD2. The CDR3 is 16 residues long. V lost 0 bases and J lost 2; bases outside the gene matches: 7. The germline gives CDR1 SSHAT, CDR2 FNYEAQ (reference sequence).

This clone was seen only once. V gene TRBV12-3 or TRBV12-4 combines with J gene TRBJ1-5; D not resolved. The CDR3 spans 12 residues. The ends were cut back, 3 bases at V and 4 bases at J, with 4 bases in the middle. CDR3 coding DNA: TGTGCCAGCAGTTTCAGGAATCAGCCCCAGCATTTT. Protein: CASSFRNQPQHF.

The CDR3 here is CASSYTPTSGGYNEQFF. The CDR3 nucleotides are TGTGCCAGCAGCTACACACCGACTAGCGGGGGATACAATGAGCAGTTCTTC. The genes are TRBV7-3 and TRBJ2-1, with 12 bases matching TRBD2. The length of the CDR3 is 17 residues. The germline CDR1 and CDR2 sequences are SGHTA and FQGTGA. With 4 bases clipped from V and 4 bases from J, the junction kept 8 bases outside the gene matches. The whole variable domain, remainder taken from reference TRBV7-3 and TRBJ2-1, is GAGVSQTPSNKVTEKGKYVELRCDPISGHTALYWYRQSLGQGPEFLIYFQGTGAADDSGLPNDRFFAVRPEGSVSTLKIQRTERGDSAVYLCASSYTPTSGGYNEQFFGPGTRLTVL.

V gene TRBV5-6 combines with J gene TRBJ1-1; D is unresolved. Trimming shortened V by 0 bases and J by 2 bases, and 8 bases separated the two germline ends. The CDR3 runs to 14 residues. Germline CDR1 reads SGHDT; CDR2 reads YYEEEE. CDR3 DNA: TGTGCCAGCAGCTTGGGGCAGATTAACACTGAAGCTTTCTTT. This codes for CASSLGQINTEAFF.

The V gene is TRBV2, the J gene TRBJ2-1; 10 positions agree with TRBD1. The CDR3 runs 13 residues. V trimming: 8 bases; J trimming: 9 bases; junction bases outside the gene matches: 7. The germline CDR1 and CDR2 sequences are SNHLY and FYNNEI. Here the CDR3 reads CASGDRGPTEQFF. CDR3 nucleotide sequence: TGTGCCAGCGGGGACAGGGGACCTACTGAGCAGTTCTTC.

J is TRBJ1-6 and V is TRBV27; 9 bases are shared with TRBD1. Germline values: CDR1 MNHEY, CDR2 SMNVEV (reference sequence). The CDR3 sequence is 14 residues long. V lost 8 bases to trimming and J lost 6 bases; unmatched junction nucleotides: 5. The CDR3 DNA sequence: TGTGCCAGCGGGGGACAGGGCCTTAATTCACCCCTCCACTTT. Residues: CASGGQGLNSPLHF.

The chain has TRBV7-8 and TRBJ2-5; TRBD1 aligns across 7 bases. Germline V lookup: CDR1 SGHVS, CDR2 FQNEAQ. V was clipped by 4 bases and J by 5 bases; unmatched bases: 10. The CDR3 is 15 amino acids. The chain's CDR3 is CASSSRQGFRETQYF. DNA of the CDR3: TGTGCCAGCAGCTCCCGACAGGGCTTCCGGGAGACCCAGTACTTC. Based on the CDR3 plus reference TRBV7-8 and TRBJ2-5, the full variable domain is GAGVSQSPRYKVAKRGQDVALRCDPISGHVSLFWYQQALGQGPEFLTYFQNEAQLDKSGLPSDRFFAERPEGSVSTLKIQRTQQEDSAVYLCASSSRQGFRETQYFGPGTRLLVL.

This clone turned up a few times. This rearrangement joins TRBV19 to TRBJ1-1, with 7 bases aligning to TRBD1. The CDR3 is 14 residues long. V dropped 5 bases and J dropped 4; count of bases not matched to a gene: 7. In germline, CDR1 is LNHDA, CDR2 SQIVND (reference sequence). CDR3 nucleotides: TGTGCCAGTAGTCCCGGACAGGTGGGCACTGAAGCTTTCTTT. Translation: CASSPGQVGTEAFF.

This rearrangement joins TRBV20-1 to TRBJ2-2; D unclear. The germline CDR1 and CDR2 sequences are DFQATT and SNEGSKA (reference sequence). Trimming stripped 5 bases from V and 7 bases from J, with 8 bases between. This CDR3 has 11 residues. This chain's CDR3 is CSAPRNGELFF. CDR3 bases: TGCAGTGCTCCGCGGAACGGGGAGCTGTTTTTT.

The gene calls are TRBV5-4 and TRBJ2-3; a weak D match, TRBD2 (5 bases). The V end was cut by 2 bases, the J end by 3 bases, with 13 bases between. This CDR3 spans 15 amino acids. Germline V gene sequence: CDR1 SGHNT, CDR2 YYREEE (reference sequence). The CDR3 DNA follows: TGTGCCAGCAGCTTAATGAGGGCTCGGACAGATACGCAGTATTTT. Amino acid sequence: CASSLMRARTDTQYF. Drawing the rest from reference TRBV5-4 and TRBJ2-3, the complete variable domain is ETGVTQSPTHLIKTRGQQVTLRCSSQSGHNTVSWYQQALGQGPQFIFQYYREEENGRGNFPPRFSGLQFPNYSSELNVNALELDDSALYLCASSLMRARTDTQYFGPGTRLTVL.

The chain combines TRBV12-5 with TRBJ2-7, with D tentatively TRBD1 (6 bases). The CDR3 is 10 residues long. CDR1 is LGHNT, CDR2 FRNRAP, per germline. The CDR3 region is CAKQGREQYV. In nucleotides, the CDR3 is TGTGCAAAACAGGGCCGGGAGCAGTACGTC.

This sequence joins TRBV18 and TRBJ2-7; 12 nucleotides line up with TRBD1. The CDR3 consists of 17 residues. Trimming at V came to 3 bases and at J to 4 bases, leaving 10 bases not matched to a gene. Germline V gene lookup returns CDR1 KGHSH and CDR2 LQKENI. The CDR3: CASSPLGTGGGWYEQYF. The CDR3 DNA reads as TGTGCCAGCTCACCCCTCGGGACAGGGGGCGGTTGGTACGAGCAGTACTTC.

This chain connects TRBV7-6 to TRBJ1-1; the D is unclear. V was trimmed by 1 base and J by 3 bases, leaving 6 bases between them. CDR1 is SGHVS and CDR2 is FNYEAQ in the germline V gene. This CDR3 has 13 amino acids. The CDR3 nucleotides read TGTGCCAGCAGCTTAGACAGCTACACTGAAGCTTTCTTT. It specifies CASSLDSYTEAFF.

The V and J genes are TRBV4-3 and TRBJ1-3, with a weak D call TRBD1 (6 bases). This CDR3 has 19 amino acids. Trimming stripped 0 bases from V and 1 base from J, with 19 bases between. CDR1 is LGHNA and CDR2 is YSLEER in the germline V gene. The CDR3 nucleotides read TGCGCCAGCAGCCAAGATCTGGCCCTCAGGGGATTTTCTGGAAACACCATATATTTT. Its protein product is CASSQDLALRGFSGNTIYF.

This sequence joins TRBV2 and TRBJ2-7, with 9 positions matching TRBD2. V shed 2 bases, J shed 7 bases, and the junction held 9 bases outside the gene matches. The CDR3 length is 15 residues. The germline CDR1 and CDR2 sequences are SNHLY and FYNNEI. CDR3 bases: TGTGCCAGCAGTGAACTAGCGGGGTACGGGGAGGAGCAGTACGTC. Translation: CASSELAGYGEEQYV.

The chain is built from TRBV5-4 and TRBJ1-6; 8 nucleotides align to TRBD1. The CDR3 consists of 14 residues. V lost 4 bases and J lost 9; bases outside the gene matches: 6. CDR1 and CDR2 (germline): SGHNT, YYREEE (reference sequence). The CDR3 loop reads CASSKDRVRSPLHF. CDR3 DNA sequence: TGTGCCAGCAGCAAGGACAGGGTGCGTTCACCCCTCCACTTT. Based on the CDR3 plus reference TRBV5-4 and TRBJ1-6, the full variable domain is ETGVTQSPTHLIKTRGQQVTLRCSSQSGHNTVSWYQQALGQGPQFIFQYYREEENGRGNFPPRFSGLQFPNYSSELNVNALELDDSALYLCASSKDRVRSPLHFGNGTRLTVT.

The J gene is TRBJ1-5, the V gene TRBV7-8, with D tentatively TRBD1 (6 bases). This CDR3 is 15 amino acids long. V was cut by 1 base and J by 7 bases, with 14 bases left in between. The germline CDR1 and CDR2 sequences are SGHVS and FQNEAQ. CDR3 amino acids: CASSLETGRFQPQHF. CDR3 sequence (DNA): TGTGCCAGCAGCTTAGAGACAGGAAGGTTCCAGCCCCAGCATTTT.

The J gene is TRBJ1-4, the V gene TRBV7-8, with TRBD1 matching 8 bases. The germline V gene encodes CDR1 SGHVS and CDR2 FQNEAQ. The CDR3 loop spans 17 amino acids. Trimming took 5 bases from V and 4 from J; bases not matched to a gene: 12. The CDR3 region is CASSVLPGDRLNEKLFF. CDR3 nucleotide sequence: TGTGCCAGCAGCGTACTACCAGGGGACAGGCTTAATGAAAAACTGTTTTTT.

This chain uses TRBV6-5 with TRBJ2-1, with D perhaps matching TRBD2 (5 bases). The germline V gene has CDR1 MNHEY and CDR2 SVGAGI. CDR3 length equals 14 residues. The V gene lost 0 bases and the J gene lost 8 bases, with 11 bases spanning the gap. The CDR3 here is CASSYSKGLDEQFF. The DNA for the CDR3 is TGTGCCAGCAGTTACTCAAAAGGACTGGATGAGCAGTTCTTC.

V gene TRBV30 combines with J gene TRBJ2-2; 14 bases map to TRBD2. The CDR3 is 16 amino acids. V shed 4 bases and J 1 base; nucleotides not matched to a gene: 2. CDR1 is GTSNPN and CDR2 is SVGIG in the germline V gene (reference sequence). This chain's CDR3 is CAWMGLAGVNTGELFF. CDR3 bases: TGTGCCTGGATGGGACTAGCGGGGGTGAACACCGGGGAGCTGTTTTTT.

This rearrangement joins TRBV30 to TRBJ2-1; D uncertain. This CDR3 spans 13 amino acids. Trimming pared 0 bases from V and 8 bases from J, leaving 11 bases between. Germline V gene lookup returns CDR1 GTSNPN and CDR2 SVGIG (reference sequence). The CDR3 loop is CAWSVRIFDEQFF. CDR3 bases: TGTGCCTGGAGTGTGAGAATATTCGATGAGCAGTTCTTC.

V and J are TRBV13 and TRBJ2-2; 8 bases are a match to TRBD1. Unmatched junction bases numbered 8, after V lost 4 bases and J lost 4 bases. From germline, CDR1 is PRHDT and CDR2 FYEKMQ (reference sequence). This CDR3 has 16 residues. CDR3 sequence reads: CASSSDREVVTGELFF. The CDR3 coding sequence is TGTGCCAGCAGCTCGGACAGGGAGGTGGTCACCGGGGAGCTGTTTTTT. Complete variable domain (other parts from reference TRBV13 and TRBJ2-2): AAGVIQSPRHLIKEKRETATLKCYPIPRHDTVYWYQQGPGQDPQFLISFYEKMQSDKGSIPDRFSAQQFSDYHSELNMSSLELGDSALYFCASSSDREVVTGELFFGEGSRLTVL.